This T cell receptor beta chain was documented in a study of shared T cell receptors in the human thymus. The CDR3 has 15 amino acids. Losses at the gene ends were 2 bases for V and 4 bases for J; bases not matched to a gene: 7. CDR1 SNHLY and CDR2 FYNNEI come from the germline V gene. Sequencing used immunoSEQ multiplex PCR; TCRdb keeps in-frame clones, though not all of them. This table holds 700,000 or so clones, roughly 85% found once. These data were also filed under a second study, of human thymus T cells. That source notes: Donation was from healthy Finnish infants who were having corrective surgery that addressed congenital heart defects. Surgeons resected thymus tissue during corrective heart surgery.

This TCR derives from a girl less than two years old with a congenital heart defect. V usage is TRBV2 and J usage is TRBJ2-5; 7 nucleotides line up with TRBD2. Sequencing input: thymocytes. The CDR3 sequence: CASSELTSAPETQYF. The CDR3 nucleotides read TGTGCCAGCAGTGAACTAACTAGCGCTCCAGAGACCCAGTACTTC.